The rows below give T cell receptor beta chains drawn from one sample of a study of OX40 agonist ivuxolimab in advanced cancers. Assay used: immunoSEQ multiplex PCR; TCRdb lists only in-frame clones, some missing. In the table there are about 92,000 clones, 84% of which are singletons. The sequencing used CD4+ or CD8+ T cells sorted from blood, collected in a trial of the OX40 agonist ivuxolimab. The source of these receptors is an adult with an advanced solid tumor such as melanoma, head and neck, liver or kidney cancer. CDR3s include the opening cysteine and the closing phenylalanine or tryptophan. D genes are given only for firm matches. The size field is filled for only some rows; it gives once, few, many or a size class.

clone_size d_call j_call v_call cdr3_nt cdr3_aa
. . TRBJ2-6 TRBV19 TGTGCCAGTAGCCCAGCGGCCGAGAGAACTGGGGCCAACGTCCTGACTTTC CASSPAAERTGANVLTF
. . TRBJ2-1 TRBV29-1 TGCAGCGTTGCTAGCTCCTACAATGAGCAGTTCTTC CSVASSYNEQFF
. . TRBJ2-3 TRBV4-1 TGCGCCAGCAGCCAAGAAGAGGGGGGGAGCTATGGTACGCAGTATTTT CASSQEEGGSYGTQYF
. . TRBJ2-3 TRBV4-2 TGTGCCAGCAGCCAAAGGGAGAGGGGCACAGATACGCAGTATTTT CASSQRERGTDTQYF
. TRBD1 TRBJ1-1 TRBV9 TGTGCCAGCAGCCACCGGGACAGCGAAGCTTTCTTT CASSHRDSEAFF
few . TRBJ1-1 TRBV5-6 TGTGCCAGCAGCTTGGGGTCGAACACTGAAGCTTTCTTT CASSLGSNTEAFF
. TRBD1 TRBJ2-1 TRBV15 TGTGCCACCAGCAAAGAGTTAGGGGGCCATGAGCAGTTCTTC CATSKELGGHEQFF
. . TRBJ1-1 TRBV7-2 TGTGCCAGCAGGCTATCAGCGAGCCACACTGAAGCTTTCTTT CASRLSASHTEAFF
. TRBD1 TRBJ2-7 TRBV11-2 TGTGCCAGCAGCTTAGTCCGGGACAGGGGGCACGGGCAGTACTTC CASSLVRDRGHGQYF
. . TRBJ2-5 TRBV5-6 TGTGCCAGCAGCTTGGTGGGGGACTCGAGAGAGACCCAGTACTTC CASSLVGDSRETQYF
. . TRBJ1-1 TRBV10-3 TGTGCCATCAGTGAGTCGACGCGGAACACTGAAGCTTTCTTT CAISESTRNTEAFF
. . TRBJ1-1 TRBV19 TGTGCCAGTAGTATCCCCTGGGGCCCTGAAGCTTTCTTT CASSIPWGPEAFF
. TRBD1 TRBJ2-7 TRBV4-1 TGCGCCAGCAGCCAAACCCGGACAGGGGACAACGAGCAGTACTTC CASSQTRTGDNEQYF
. . TRBJ2-5 TRBV5-8 TGTGCCAGCAGCCCTGGGCCGGCAACCATCCAAGAGACCCAGTACTTC CASSPGPATIQETQYF
. . TRBJ1-3 TRBV9 TGTGCCAGCAGCGTAGGGGGCCGAGGCGGAGGAAACACCATATATTTT CASSVGGRGGGNTIYF
. . TRBJ2-3 TRBV11-1 TGTGCCAGCAGCCTATGGGATACGCAGTATTTT CASSLWDTQYF
. . TRBJ2-4 TRBV19 TGTGCCAGTAGTACCAATGGGGCCAACATTCAGTACTTC CASSTNGANIQYF
. TRBD1 TRBJ1-4 TRBV7-9 TGTGCCAGCAGCTTAGCAGGGACAGGGGATAACGGAAAACTGTTTTTT CASSLAGTGDNGKLFF
few . TRBJ1-1 TRBV5-1 TGCGCCAGCAGCTTGGACAGGGACCCGAACACTGAAGCTTTCTTT CASSLDRDPNTEAFF
once . TRBJ1-2 TRBV27 TGTGCCAGCAGTCCCGGTTTGGACGGCAACTATGGCTACACCTTC CASSPGLDGNYGYTF
once TRBD2 TRBJ2-1 TRBV19 TGTGCCAGTAGTATAGTGTTGGGGCGGACTAGCGGGGACAATGAGCAGTTCTTC CASSIVLGRTSGDNEQFF
once . TRBJ1-2 TRBV6-1 TGTGCCAGCAGTGTCCGGGGGGACTATGGCTACACCTTC CASSVRGDYGYTF
once . TRBJ2-2 TRBV7-9 TGTGCCAGCAGCTTAGTAGGGGACAAAGACACCGGGGAGCTGTTTTTT CASSLVGDKDTGELFF
once . TRBJ1-2 TRBV5-1 TGCGCCAGCAGCTACACTACTCGGACGGCCTATGGCTACACCTTC CASSYTTRTAYGYTF
. . TRBJ1-1 TRBV6-1 TGTGCCAGCAGTGAAGCGCTTCAGCAGAACACTGAAGCTTTCTTT CASSEALQQNTEAFF
. . TRBJ2-1 TRBV9 TGTGCCAGCAGCGTAGGCTCACAGGGTGCCGGGGAGGAGCAGTTCTTC CASSVGSQGAGEEQFF
. . TRBJ1-4 TRBV6-6 TGTGCCAGCAGTTACGGGGAGGGAGGGGAAAAACTGTTTTTT CASSYGEGGEKLFF
. . TRBJ1-1 TRBV5-1 TGCGCCAGCAGCTCGCACTGGGGCATGAACACTGAAGCTTTCTTT CASSSHWGMNTEAFF
. . TRBJ2-7 TRBV2 TGTGCCAGCAGTCCCGGAAACTACGAGCAGTACTTC CASSPGNYEQYF
. TRBD1 TRBJ2-2 TRBV7-7 TGTGCCAGCAGCTTAGCACCGGGACAGGGAATCACCGGGGAGCTGTTTTTT CASSLAPGQGITGELFF
. . TRBJ2-1 TRBV5-1 TGCGCCAGCAGCCCCAAGTACAATGAGCAGTTCTTC CASSPKYNEQFF
. . TRBJ1-1 TRBV23-1 TGCGCCAGCAGTCCAGGGAGAAACACTGAAGCTTTCTTT CASSPGRNTEAFF
. . TRBJ1-6 TRBV25-1 TGTGCCAGCAGAGGGGGCTATAATTCACCCCTCCACTTT CASRGGYNSPLHF
. TRBD1 TRBJ1-1 TRBV7-9 TGTGCCAGCAGCCAGACAGGGGTGGGGACTGAAGCTTTCTTT CASSQTGVGTEAFF
. . TRBJ2-1 TRBV5-6 TGTGCCAGCAGCGGTGGGTCGGGGGATGAGCAGTTCTTC CASSGGSGDEQFF
. TRBD1 TRBJ2-7 TRBV7-8 TGTGCCAGCAGCCCCTACCGACAGGGACGGTACGAGCAGTACTTC CASSPYRQGRYEQYF
once . TRBJ2-5 TRBV18 TGTGCCAGCTCACCCTCCAGACAAGAGACCCAGTACTTC CASSPSRQETQYF
. TRBD1 TRBJ1-4 TRBV6-4 TGTGCCAGCAGTGACCAACAGCAGGGGGGGCTCGTGGAAAAACTGTTTTTT CASSDQQQGGLVEKLFF
. TRBD1 TRBJ2-7 TRBV29-1 TGCAGCGTCGGGACAGTCTACGAGCAGTACTTC CSVGTVYEQYF
. . TRBJ1-3 TRBV9 TGTGCCAGCAGCCCCTATACTGGAAACACCATATATTTT CASSPYTGNTIYF
. . TRBJ2-3 TRBV29-1 TGCAGCGTCGGGGTGGAGGGAAAAGCCTATACGCAGTATTTT CSVGVEGKAYTQYF
few . TRBJ1-2 TRBV5-6 TGTGCCAGCAGCTGGGAGGGGCCATTGGCCTATGGCTACACCTTC CASSWEGPLAYGYTF
. TRBD2 TRBJ2-1 TRBV5-1 TGCGCCAGCAGCTACAGCGGGAACTCCTACAATGAGCAGTTCTTC CASSYSGNSYNEQFF
. . TRBJ1-1 TRBV7-8 TGTGCCAGCAGCTTAGTGGGTTGGAGGGGTTCCACTGAAGCTTTCTTT CASSLVGWRGSTEAFF
. TRBD1 TRBJ1-2 TRBV10-3 TGTGCCATCAGTGAGGCCGCGACAGGGGCTAACTATGGCTACACCTTC CAISEAATGANYGYTF
few . TRBJ2-7 TRBV27 TGTGCCAGCGGACTCCTCTACGAGCAGTACTTC CASGLLYEQYF
. . TRBJ2-1 TRBV11-3 TGTGCCAGCAGCTGGGACACTATGGGTGAGCAGTTCTTC CASSWDTMGEQFF
. . TRBJ1-1 TRBV9 TGTGCCAGCAGCGTAAGTGTGGGGGCTGAAGCTTTCTTT CASSVSVGAEAFF
few . TRBJ1-2 TRBV7-9 TGTGCCAGCAGCTTACTTGGGGCGTATGGCTACACCTTC CASSLLGAYGYTF
. TRBD1 TRBJ2-2 TRBV7-2 TGTGCCAGCGGCCGGGACAGAACGAACACCGGGGAGCTGTTTTTT CASGRDRTNTGELFF
once TRBD2 TRBJ2-1 TRBV4-1 TGCGCCAGCAGCACTAGCGGGCTCTCCTACAATGAGCAGTTCTTC CASSTSGLSYNEQFF
few . TRBJ1-6 TRBV6-1 TGTGCCAGCAGTTCCGGGCCCTATAATTCACCCCTCCACTTT CASSSGPYNSPLHF
once . TRBJ1-1 TRBV18 TGTGCCAGCTCACCCCAGGACCTGAACACTGAAGCTTTCTTT CASSPQDLNTEAFF
. . TRBJ2-1 TRBV18 TGTGCCAGCTCACCACCGGACCGGGATTCCCCCCTCTACAATGAGCAGTTCTTC CASSPPDRDSPLYNEQFF
. TRBD1 TRBJ2-7 TRBV11-1 TGTGCCAGCAGCTTAGCTTCCGGGACAGGGGCCGAGCAGTACTTC CASSLASGTGAEQYF